The 18 T cell receptor beta chains presented below share a single source sample, sequenced in a study of T-cell memory formation after mild COVID-19. Each CDR3 protein gets one entry after TCRdb re-called the 5' RACE reads with MiXCR. Of around 180,000 distinct CDR3 sequences detected, under 20% appear once; the ten largest clones hold roughly 2.1%. The sequencing sample was made of PBMCs or a T cell subset sorted from them (not recorded which). These receptor sequences come from an adult woman who had mild COVID-19 (a few samples of this study predate the infection). Cell type and time point are not known.

This clonotype was recorded many times. The CDR3 protein is CASSSGQGPLAKNIQYF. CDR3 sequence (DNA): TGCGCCAGCAGCTCCGGACAGGGACCCCTAGCCAAAAACATTCAGTACTTC. V is TRBV5-1 and J is TRBJ2-4; 8 nucleotides line up with TRBD1. This CDR3 spans 17 amino acids. Trimming took 3 bases from V and 0 from J; bases not matched to a gene: 8. Germline CDR1 reads SGHRS; CDR2 reads YFSETQ.

This clonotype was picked up many times. J is TRBJ2-3 and V is TRBV7-3; D ambiguous. In germline, CDR1 is SGHTA, CDR2 FQGTGA. The V end lost 0 bases, the J end lost 5 bases, and 6 bases lay between the germline ends. This CDR3 is built from 13 residues. CDR3 nucleotides: TGTGCCAGCAGCTTAACCTGGAGAGATACGCAGTATTTT. Translated, it gives CASSLTWRDTQYF.

The genes are TRBV27 and TRBJ2-1; TRBD2 matches 8 bases. Per germline, CDR1 MNHEY and CDR2 SMNVEV (reference sequence). V was clipped by 3 bases and J by 4 bases; unmatched bases: 8. The CDR3 spans 16 residues. The CDR3 sequence is CASSLRREGAYNEQFF. DNA for the CDR3: TGTGCCAGCAGTTTGAGACGGGAGGGCGCGTACAATGAGCAGTTCTTC.

This clonotype was observed a few times. The rearrangement joins TRBV20-1 to TRBJ2-1; TRBD2 agrees at 13 bases. CDR3 size: 15 residues. The germline V gene encodes CDR1 DFQATT and CDR2 SNEGSKA (reference sequence). The V and J ends lost 5 bases and 7 bases, in that order; junction bases with no gene match: 8. The CDR3 loop reads CSAGSGLAGRNEQFF. The CDR3 bases are TGCAGTGCTGGCTCGGGACTAGCGGGACGGAATGAGCAGTTCTTC.

The CDR3 region is CASSLRDNEQFF. The CDR3 DNA reads TGTGCCAGCAGCTTAAGGGATAATGAGCAGTTCTTC. V usage is TRBV7-9 and J usage is TRBJ2-1; D is uncertain. The CDR3 sequence is 12 residues long. The V gene's germline CDR1 is SEHNR and CDR2 FQNEAQ (reference sequence). V lost 2 bases to trimming and J lost 7 bases, with 6 bases between them.

The sample holds a few counts of this clonotype. The J gene is TRBJ1-2, the V gene TRBV5-1, with D hard to call. CDR1 is SGHRS and CDR2 is YFSETQ in the germline V gene. The CDR3 contains 13 residues. Trimming cost V 3 bases and J 4 bases, with 10 bases left between them. The CDR3 bases are TGCGCCAGCAGCTACGGGGAGGGCTATGGCTACACCTTC. It encodes CASSYGEGYGYTF.

A word on this clonotype: An end of the junction does not agree with germline; a read error may underlie this. The chain has TRBV20-1 and TRBJ2-7, with a tentative D call TRBD1 (5 bases). The CDR3 consists of 11 residues. CDR1 is DFQATT and CDR2 is SNEGSKA in the germline V gene (reference sequence). The CDR3 bases are TGCAGTGCTCGAGAGGACAACGAGCAGTACTTC. Translation gives CSAREDNEQYF.

The chain links TRBV5-1 to TRBJ2-1, with 8 bases that match TRBD1. The germline V gene has CDR1 SGHRS and CDR2 YFSETQ. CDR3 length: 16 residues. V lost 0 bases and J lost 1; bases outside the gene matches: 3. This CDR3 is CASSLDGQGSYNEQFF. The CDR3 region has the DNA TGCGCCAGCAGCTTGGATGGACAGGGATCCTACAATGAGCAGTTCTTC. Supplemented by reference TRBV5-1 and TRBJ2-1, the full variable domain reads KAGVTQTPRYLIKTRGQQVTLSCSPISGHRSVSWYQQTPGQGLQFLFEYFSETQRNKGNFPGRFSGRQFSNSRSEMNVSTLELGDSALYLCASSLDGQGSYNEQFFGPGTRLTVL.

This clonotype was seen at least ten times. The V gene is TRBV25-1, the J gene TRBJ2-7; TRBD1 is a possible D gene (6 bases). The CDR3 totals 13 residues. Germline V gene lookup returns CDR1 MGHDK and CDR2 SYGVNS. Trimming removed 3 bases from V and 2 bases from J, with 8 bases in between. CDR3 DNA: TGTGCCAGCAGTGAGCAGGGGCCCTACGAGCAGTACTTC. Protein sequence: CASSEQGPYEQYF.

This clonotype was recorded a few times. The gene calls are TRBV21-1 and TRBJ2-7; the table's D call, TRBD2, was not checked against the DNA. TRBV21-1 is a pseudogene locus. The CDR3 is 15 amino acids. The CDR3, as DNA: TGTGCCAGCAGCAAAGAGCGGGATAGCGAAAAGGCGCAGTACTTC. It codes for CASSKERDSEKAQYF.

Only a few counts were recorded for this clonotype. The chain recombines TRBV11-2 with TRBJ2-1; the D gene is possibly TRBD1 (6 bases). V gave up 1 base and J gave up 6 bases, with 16 bases separating them. The CDR3 sequence is 16 residues long. In germline, CDR1 is SGHAT, CDR2 FQNNGV. The CDR3 DNA is TGTGCCAGCAGCTTAGTCGGCAGGGGTAAATCCAATGAGCAGTTCTTC. Protein sequence: CASSLVGRGKSNEQFF.

The chain recombines TRBV9 with TRBJ1-2, with TRBD1 as a possible D gene (6 bases). V was clipped by 0 bases and J by 4 bases, with 10 bases between them. CDR1 is SGDLS, CDR2 YYNGEE, per germline. The CDR3 runs to 14 residues. CDR3 in DNA: TGTGCCAGCAGCGTAGTCGGGGGCCCCTATGGCTACACCTTC. Amino acid sequence: CASSVVGGPYGYTF.

This clonotype turned up a few times. J is TRBJ2-2 and V is TRBV4-3, with TRBD2 identical over 7 bases. Germline V gives CDR1 LGHNA, CDR2 YSLEER. This CDR3 region has 16 residues. The V and J ends lost 4 bases and 2 bases, in that order; junction bases with no gene match: 7. This CDR3 reads CASSRGEGLNTGELFF. The CDR3 DNA sequence: TGCGCCAGCAGCCGTGGGGAGGGCCTAAACACCGGGGAGCTGTTTTTT.

The V gene is TRBV14, the J gene TRBJ2-2; D remains ambiguous. The CDR3 extends over 15 amino acids. Germline CDR1 SGHDN, CDR2 FVKESK. V lost 1 base to trimming and J lost 4 bases, with 10 bases between them. The CDR3 spells CASSQVQASTGELFF. The CDR3 DNA is TGTGCCAGCAGCCAAGTTCAGGCGAGCACCGGGGAGCTGTTTTTT.

This clonotype was seen more than once but under ten times. The rearrangement joins TRBV19 to TRBJ1-2; a weak D match, TRBD1 (6 bases). The CDR3 loop spans 14 amino acids. Deletions cut 8 bases from V and 4 bases from J, with 17 bases between. Germline CDR1 is LNHDA and CDR2 is SQIVND (reference sequence). CDR3: CASGQPTYSYGYTF. The CDR3 nucleotides are TGTGCCAGTGGACAGCCTACATACAGCTATGGCTACACCTTC.

Only one count was recorded for this clonotype. This sequence joins TRBV10-3 and TRBJ1-1; 7 bases are shared with TRBD1. This CDR3 is built from 17 residues. In germline, CDR1 is ENHRY, CDR2 SYGVKD. The junction had 13 bases not matched to a gene; V was cut back by 6 bases and J by 0 bases. The CDR3 is CAIRRGPGGQLNTEAFF. The CDR3 DNA sequence: TGTGCCATCAGGAGGGGTCCGGGGGGACAGTTGAACACTGAAGCTTTCTTT.

The table lists this clonotype with a few counts. The genes are TRBV7-9 and TRBJ2-7; D tentatively reads TRBD1 or TRBD2 (5 bases each). V was clipped by 5 bases and J by 4 bases, with 15 bases between them. Per the germline V gene, CDR1 is SEHNR and CDR2 is FQNEAQ (reference sequence). This CDR3 has 14 residues. The CDR3 protein is CASSPASGRYEQYF. CDR3 DNA sequence: TGTGCCAGCAGCCCCGCATCGGGACGGTACGAGCAGTACTTC.

The chain uses TRBV30 and TRBJ2-5; no clear D. CDR1 and CDR2 (germline): GTSNPN, SVGIG (reference sequence). CDR3 length: 13 amino acids. V was clipped by 0 bases and J by 1 base, with 6 bases between them. CDR3 in DNA: TGTGCCTGGAGTGTAACAGCCCAAGAGACCCAGTACTTC. Its translation is CAWSVTAQETQYF.